This T cell receptor beta chain originates from a study of T cell responses to AZD1222 COVID-19 vaccine. Some clones are missing from TCRdb's copy, which holds only in-frame ones; the method was immunoSEQ multiplex PCR. Of about 45,000 clones listed, 80% to 90% were seen once; the top ten hold around 1.1%. Germline CDR1 LGHNT, CDR2 FRNRAP. CDR3 length: 17 amino acids. Trimming left V 1 base short and J 5 bases short, with 17 bases between. Study-wide points: Possibly, clonal diversity was underestimated; donors were largely white British and included more females.

Second-dose intervals near 4 or 12 weeks were combined. In regard to this clone: The antigen is unknown.

This rearrangement joins TRBV12-5 to TRBJ2-2; maybe TRBD1 (5 bases). The specimen was peripheral blood, collected 28 days after the second AZD1222 dose. This sequence originates from an adult who received the AZD1222 COVID-19 vaccine. CDR3 nucleotides: TGTGCTAGTGGTTTGGCCGGCACCCCAAGGGGAACCGGGGAGCTGTTTTTT. Translating it yields CASGLAGTPRGTGELFF.